These 4 T cell receptor beta chains were all obtained from the same sample, sequenced in a study of T cell repertoires in cytomegalovirus infection. TCRdb recomputed calls from the reads with MiXCR, one row per CDR3 protein. Among about 310,000 distinct CDR3 sequences listed, 9.6% were seen once. Sequencing used PBMCs. The receptors were gathered from a human donor in good health (CMV status not recorded). Some clones in this sample may be carry-over from other donors' samples.

Ten or more counts support this clonotype. This chain uses TRBV7-9 with TRBJ1-1; 7 bases fit TRBD1. V was pared by 5 bases and J by 7 bases, with 10 bases of the junction left unmatched. This CDR3 region has 14 residues. Germline V gives CDR1 SEHNR, CDR2 FQNEAQ (reference sequence). This CDR3 is CASSTLRDSYEAFF. CDR3 in DNA: TGTGCCAGCAGCACACTCCGGGACAGCTATGAAGCTTTCTTT.

Ten or more counts support this clonotype. The V call is TRBV7-8, the J call TRBJ2-1, with 8 bases lining up with TRBD2. V lost 5 bases to trimming and J lost 6 bases; unmatched junction nucleotides: 9. The CDR3 spans 15 residues. Germline lookup yields CDR1 SGHVS and CDR2 FQNEAQ. Here the CDR3 DNA reads TGTGCCAGCAGCATACGGGGGGGCCGGGGCAATGAGCAGTTCTTC. Amino acid sequence: CASSIRGGRGNEQFF.

This chain uses TRBV23-1 with TRBJ1-1; D may be TRBD1 (6 bases). TRBV23-1 is identified as an open reading frame with a role that is uncertain. V dropped 2 bases and J dropped 0 bases, with 10 bases sitting between them. The CDR3 contains 15 residues. The CDR3 DNA reads as TGCGCCAGCAGTCAACCGGGACACATGAACACTGAAGCTTTCTTT. Protein sequence: CASSQPGHMNTEAFF.

This clonotype has at least ten counts. The chain is built from TRBV20-1 and TRBJ1-1; no firm D call. The CDR3 is 13 residues long. Germline CDR1 DFQATT, CDR2 SNEGSKA (reference sequence). Trimming removed 3 bases at V and 0 bases at J, with 8 bases between. The CDR3 nucleotides read TGCAGTGCTAGTGGAGGAGTGAACACTGAAGCTTTCTTT. Translating it yields CSASGGVNTEAFF.